Listed below are T cell receptor beta chains from one sample, sequenced in a study of shared clonotypes between healthy human individuals. The protocol was immunoSEQ multiplex PCR, while the TCRdb copy is restricted to in-frame clones and leaves out a portion. The sample contains roughly 2,500,000 clones, over 85% of which appear only once. The sample consisted of naive CD4+ T cells from PBMCs. These TCRs come from a man aged 18 to 30 in good health. Some clones in this sample may be carry-over from other donors' samples. Each CDR3 is given with its conserved first and last residue. A D gene is named only where the DNA matches it firmly. Clone size is stated in some rows and not others, as once, few, many or a class when expanded.

CDR3: CAIRTGVEQYF; DNA: TGTGCCATCAGGACAGGGGTAGAGCAGTACTTC; V: TRBV10-3; D: TRBD1; J: TRBJ2-7; size: -
CDR3: CASSETSSEQFF; DNA: TGCGCCAGCAGTGAGACGTCGAGTGAGCAGTTCTTC; V: TRBV10-1; D: -; J: TRBJ2-1; size: -
CDR3: CASSLALGYNEQFF; DNA: TGCGCCAGCAGCTTAGCCCTAGGTTACAATGAGCAGTTCTTC; V: TRBV5-1; D: -; J: TRBJ2-1; size: -
CDR3: CASSDRLTGNTIYF; DNA: TGTGCCAGCAGCGACAGACTAACTGGAAACACCATATATTTT; V: TRBV2; D: -; J: TRBJ1-3; size: -
CDR3: CASSQLLGANYGYTF; DNA: TGCGCCAGCAGCCAACTTCTAGGGGCTAACTATGGCTACACCTTC; V: TRBV4-1; D: -; J: TRBJ1-2; size: -
CDR3: CASRDKREDTQYF; DNA: TGTGCCAGCAGAGATAAAAGGGAGGATACGCAGTATTTT; V: TRBV5-4; D: -; J: TRBJ2-3; size: once
CDR3: CASGSGTGVGNEQFF; DNA: TGTGCCAGCGGATCCGGGACAGGGGTGGGAAATGAGCAGTTCTTC; V: TRBV27; D: TRBD1; J: TRBJ2-1; size: once
CDR3: CASSSRGLAGVGEQFF; DNA: TGTGCCAGCAGCTCCCGCGGTCTAGCGGGAGTGGGTGAGCAGTTCTTC; V: TRBV7-2; D: TRBD2; J: TRBJ2-1; size: -
CDR3: CASSRDRANTEAFF; DNA: TGTGCCAGCAGCCGCGACAGGGCGAACACTGAAGCTTTCTTT; V: TRBV27; D: TRBD1; J: TRBJ1-1; size: -
CDR3: CASGDRGYNEQFF; DNA: TGTGCCAGCGGTGACAGGGGGTACAATGAGCAGTTCTTC; V: TRBV6-1; D: TRBD1; J: TRBJ2-1; size: once
CDR3: CASSLVPVGSTQYF; DNA: TGTGCCAGCAGCTTAGTTCCGGTTGGGTCTACGCAGTATTTT; V: TRBV7-8; D: -; J: TRBJ2-3; size: -
CDR3: CASSHQIGSFRDEQYF; DNA: TGTGCCAGCAGCCATCAAATAGGGTCTTTCAGGGACGAGCAGTACTTC; V: TRBV7-2; D: -; J: TRBJ2-7; size: -
CDR3: CASRGVDRGTDTQYF; DNA: TGTGCCAGCAGGGGGGTGGACCGCGGCACAGATACGCAGTATTTT; V: TRBV27; D: -; J: TRBJ2-3; size: -
CDR3: CASNPPGGRRNEQFF; DNA: TGTGCCAGCAACCCCCCGGGAGGGAGGAGGAATGAGCAGTTCTTC; V: TRBV28; D: TRBD2; J: TRBJ2-1; size: -
CDR3: CASSPGQRQETQYF; DNA: TGTGCCAGCAGCCCGGGACAGCGACAAGAGACCCAGTACTTC; V: TRBV2; D: TRBD1; J: TRBJ2-5; size: -
CDR3: CASSPGTNTEAFF; DNA: TGCGCCAGCAGCCCGGGGACAAACACTGAAGCTTTCTTT; V: TRBV5-1; D: -; J: TRBJ1-1; size: few
CDR3: CASSLGDLSRYYGYTF; DNA: TGTGCCAGCAGTTTAGGGGATCTTTCACGCTACTATGGCTACACCTTC; V: TRBV28; D: -; J: TRBJ1-2; size: -
CDR3: CASSPPTSGSTDTQYF; DNA: TGCGCCAGCAGCCCGCCGACTAGCGGGTCCACAGATACGCAGTATTTT; V: TRBV5-1; D: TRBD2; J: TRBJ2-3; size: -
CDR3: CASSIDGPGTEAFF; DNA: TGTGCCAGTAGTATAGATGGGCCGGGGACTGAAGCTTTCTTT; V: TRBV19; D: -; J: TRBJ1-1; size: once
CDR3: CASSQDTRPYEQYF; DNA: TGCGCCAGCAGCCAAGATACCAGGCCCTACGAGCAGTACTTC; V: TRBV4-3; D: -; J: TRBJ2-7; size: -
CDR3: CASSPNRNLRGTGELFF; DNA: TGTGCCAGCAGTCCAAACCGAAACCTTAGAGGGACCGGGGAGCTGTTTTTT; V: TRBV4-2; D: -; J: TRBJ2-2; size: -
CDR3: CASSQKGLGNQPQHF; DNA: TGTGCCAGCTCCCAAAAGGGCTTGGGCAATCAGCCCCAGCATTTT; V: TRBV18; D: -; J: TRBJ1-5; size: -